The TCR beta chain under discussion was sequenced for a study of OX40 agonist ivuxolimab in advanced cancers. The CDR3 totals 13 residues. Per the germline V gene, CDR1 is MNHEY and CDR2 is SVGAGI. V lost 6 bases to trimming and J lost 1 base, with 9 bases between them. The protocol was immunoSEQ multiplex PCR, while the TCRdb copy is restricted to in-frame clones and leaves out a portion. This table has about 30,000 clones, about four fifths appearing once. The sequences come from CD4+ or CD8+ T cells sorted from blood, collected in a trial of the OX40 agonist ivuxolimab. This TCR was sampled from an adult with an advanced solid tumor such as melanoma, head and neck, liver or kidney cancer. This chain links TRBV6-5 with TRBJ1-2, with D possibly matching TRBD1 (6 bases). The CDR3 protein is CASSRQVNYGYTF. The CDR3 bases are TGTGCCAGCAGCCGACAGGTTAACTATGGCTACACCTTC.